Listed here is a single TCR beta chain. The target antigen is unknown. The data were taken from a study of long-term antiretroviral therapy in people with HIV. Study-level background: The oldest specimens predate the 2015 immediate-ART recommendation by about a decade.

Each HIV participant was treated in the United States. Before they underwent DNA extraction, samples held roughly 0.95-11 million cryopreserved PBMC. An immunoSEQ assay, version v3.0, was performed at survey level. Using immunoSEQ multiplex PCR, the repertoire was profiled, and TCRdb retains in-frame clones only, with some absent. The sample carries almost 35,000 clones, 70% to 90% recorded once. With 11 bases removed from V and 0 bases from J, the gap between germline ends came to 17 bases. Germline CDR1 and CDR2: MRHNA and SNTAGT. The CDR3 extends over 15 amino acids. Study results and caveats: HIV repertoires covered narrower CDR3 length ranges than controls did.

This receptor was identified in a young woman with HIV. The sequences come from unsorted PBMCs, collected 2.8 years before starting antiretroviral therapy. The chain joins TRBV6-4 to TRBJ2-1; possible D gene TRBD2, 5 bases. Here the CDR3 reads CAGGRLSCSYNEQFF. In DNA, the CDR3 is TGTGCCGGAGGAAGGTTGAGCTGCTCCTACAATGAGCAGTTCTTC.